The present entry profiles one T cell receptor beta chain with its context. The source of the sample is a study of T cell changes during pregnancy in multiple sclerosis. Here immunoSEQ multiplex PCR was the method, and the copy in TCRdb shows in-frame clones only, minus some. The data show 45,000 to 55,000 clones, with about 92% seen just once and approximately 2% held by the top ten. V shed 6 bases and J shed 11 bases, with 16 bases lying between them. The CDR3 consists of 12 residues. Germline lookup yields CDR1 SGHDN and CDR2 FVKESK. The rearrangement uses TRBV14 and TRBJ1-1, with D possibly matching TRBD1 (6 bases). This clonotype was obtained from a female donor with multiple sclerosis, enrolled in a pregnancy study. The sample here was peripheral blood, taken in the third trimester of pregnancy. CDR3 region: CASSSNRVSAFF. CDR3 DNA: TGTGCCAGCAGTTCAAACAGGGTTTCGGCTTTCTTT. The entire variable domain, with the rest obtained from reference TRBV14 and TRBJ1-1, is as follows: EAGVTQFPSHSVIEKGQTVTLRCDPISGHDNLYWYRRVMGKEIKFLLHFVKESKQDESGMPNNRFLAERTGGTYSTLKVQPAELEDSGVYFCASSSNRVSAFFGQGTRLTVV.